The 12 T cell receptor beta chains below come from one sample, sequenced in a study of identical twins' blood T cells. TCRdb called the 5' RACE reads again in MiXCR, with one record for every CDR3 protein. The sample consists of 350,000 to 450,000 distinct CDR3 sequences, about 28% of them appearing once. Sequences were obtained from PBMCs. Receptors originate from a woman between 18 and 49 years old in good health.

This clonotype appeared once. The gene calls are TRBV4-2 and TRBJ1-2, with D possibly being TRBD1 (6 bases). Trimming shortened V by 7 bases and J by 4 bases, and 13 bases separated the two germline ends. Germline V gene data show CDR1 as LGHNA and CDR2 as YNFKEQ. This CDR3 has 13 amino acids. The CDR3 here is CASIGGRIYGYTF. The DNA of the CDR3 is TGTGCCAGCATCGGGGGCAGGATCTATGGCTACACCTTC.

This clonotype came up a few times. The V and J genes are TRBV12-3 or TRBV12-4 and TRBJ1-1; 7 positions match TRBD1. Trimming cost V 5 bases and J 3 bases; bases outside gene matches: 6. This CDR3 spans 14 amino acids. The CDR3, as DNA: TGTGCCAGCAGTGGACGGACAGGACACACTGAAGCTTTCTTT. Amino acid sequence: CASSGRTGHTEAFF.

The V and J genes are TRBV20-1 and TRBJ1-1, with D unclear. Looked up from germline, CDR1 is DFQATT and CDR2 is SNEGSKA (reference sequence). Trimming cost V 5 bases and J 3 bases, with 19 bases left between them. The CDR3 extends over 15 amino acids. The CDR3 nucleotides are TGCAGTGCTTCTACCCTCAGAGGGCGGGACACTGAAGCTTTCTTT. Its translation: CSASTLRGRDTEAFF.

This clonotype was observed many times. The chain recombines TRBV11-2 with TRBJ1-2; 7 bases are a match to TRBD1. CDR3 length equals 14 residues. Germline V gives CDR1 SGHAT, CDR2 FQNNGV. The V gene end was trimmed by 3 bases and the J gene end by 5 bases; junction bases not matched to a gene: 6. CDR3 DNA: TGTGCCAGCAGCTTCGGAACAGGGGATTATGGCTACACCTTC. Protein sequence: CASSFGTGDYGYTF.

This clonotype has only a few counts. The chain has TRBV14 and TRBJ2-3; 7 nucleotides align to TRBD2. Germline V gene lookup returns CDR1 SGHDN and CDR2 FVKESK. The CDR3 is made up of 16 amino acids. J was trimmed by 7 bases and V by 0 bases; bases with no gene match: 10. The CDR3 region has the DNA TGTGCCAGCAGCCAAGAGTTTGTAGCGGGCCCGAATACGCAGTATTTT. This gives the protein CASSQEFVAGPNTQYF.

The rearrangement uses TRBV27 and TRBJ1-2; D gene uncertain. Trimming cost V 7 bases and J 5 bases, with 20 bases left between them. This CDR3 spans 15 amino acids. Germline assignment: CDR1 MNHEY and CDR2 SMNVEV (reference sequence). The CDR3 here is CASTLNPSGKYGYTF. The CDR3 region has the DNA TGTGCCAGCACCCTAAACCCCTCGGGGAAGTATGGCTACACCTTC.

The chain carries TRBV12-5 and TRBJ2-3; TRBD1 might be the D (6 bases). V lost 7 bases, J lost 4 bases, and 18 bases lay in between. CDR3 length: 15 amino acids. CDR1 and CDR2 (germline): LGHNT, FRNRAP. CDR3 sequence reads: CASAAPGEGADTQYF. In DNA form, the CDR3 reads TGTGCTAGTGCCGCGCCAGGGGAAGGGGCAGATACGCAGTATTTT.

This clonotype was recorded many times. The gene calls are TRBV21-1 and TRBJ1-6; TRBD1, the D gene given by the table, was not confirmed from the DNA. TRBV21-1 is a pseudogene segment. There are 17 residues in the CDR3. The CDR3: CASSPPKVAELNSPLHF. CDR3 sequence (DNA): TGTGCCAGCAGCCCCCCTAAGGTCGCGGAGCTTAATTCACCCCTCCACTTT.

This clonotype was seen more than once but under ten times. The chain recombines TRBV9 with TRBJ1-4; D remains unclear. The germline V gene encodes CDR1 SGDLS and CDR2 YYNGEE. Between the trimmed V and J ends, which lost 0 bases and 8 bases, there was a span of 8 bases. This CDR3 is built from 13 residues. CDR3 sequence (DNA): TGTGCCAGCAGCGTAGAGAATGGCGAAAAACTGTTTTTT. This gives the protein CASSVENGEKLFF.

The gene calls are TRBV6-5 and TRBJ1-4, with 7 bases that match TRBD1. The length of the CDR3 is 15 residues. Germline trimming cut 0 bases from V and 7 bases from J; bases unmatched to any gene: 5. The germline CDR1 and CDR2 sequences are MNHEY and SVGAGI. In nucleotides, the CDR3 is TGTGCCAGCAGTTACTCGACAGGGCGGTTTGAAAAACTGTTTTTT. Protein sequence: CASSYSTGRFEKLFF.

The chain carries TRBV10-3 and TRBJ1-2, with D possibly matching TRBD1 (6 bases). Trimming took off 3 bases at V and 2 bases at J, with 7 bases between the two ends. Per the germline V gene, CDR1 is ENHRY and CDR2 is SYGVKD. The CDR3 loop spans 13 amino acids. The CDR3 coding sequence is TGTGCCATCAGTGATACAGGGAACTATGGCTACACCTTC. It codes for CAISDTGNYGYTF.

J is TRBJ1-2 and V is TRBV12-3 or TRBV12-4; 7 bases map to TRBD1. Trimming took 2 bases from V and 8 from J; bases not matched to a gene: 8. CDR3 length equals 14 residues. In nucleotides, the CDR3 is TGTGCCAGCAGTTTACTAACGACAGGGCGCGGCTACACCTTC. Encoded protein: CASSLLTTGRGYTF.